The clone carrying this TCR beta chain was seen only a few times. Its antigen is not identified. TCRdb reprocessed the 5' RACE reads via MiXCR and lists one record per CDR3 protein. The sample holds around 480,000 distinct CDR3 sequences, 15% to 20% seen once. This entry is derived from a study of CD8 T cells in ankylosing spondylitis. Findings of the study overall: What appeared characteristic of ankylosing spondylitis blood was a TCR beta motif of 7 or 8 highly homologous variants.

This CDR3 contains 12 residues. The V end lost 2 bases, the J end lost 6 bases, and 8 bases lay between the germline ends. Germline V CDR1 and CDR2: MNHEY, SVGEGT. The chain joins TRBV6-2 or TRBV6-3 to TRBJ2-7; D may correspond to TRBD1 or TRBD2 (5 bases each). The sequenced sample was blood, either unsorted or a sorted T cell fraction (not recorded which). The TCR was taken from a male donor with ankylosing spondylitis. The CDR3 region is CASSYGGFEQYF. Written as DNA, the CDR3 is TGTGCCAGCAGTTACGGGGGATTCGAGCAGTACTTC.